Below are 25 T cell receptor beta chains sequenced from a single sample in a study of Graves' ophthalmopathy and Graves' hyperthyroidism. The authors amplified TCR beta CDR3 regions, and they did so from RNA transcripts for repertoire sequencing. HTBI-primed RT-PCR formed the first round, and a multiplex PCR formed the second. TCRdb reprocessed the multiplex PCR reads via MiXCR and lists one record per CDR3 protein. The table records around 400,000 distinct CDR3 sequences, around 16% of them present only once. Sample: peripheral blood. The receptors come from a woman aged 18-29 years with Graves' ophthalmopathy.

Many counts were recorded for this clonotype. The DNA of the CDR3 is TGTGCCAGCAGTTACACCGGGACAGTAGAATCCTACGAGCAGTACTTC. This sequence encodes CASSYTGTVESYEQYF. This sequence joins TRBV6-2 or TRBV6-3 and TRBJ2-7; TRBD1 agrees at 7 bases. Germline CDR1 is MNHEY and CDR2 is SVGEGT. This CDR3 contains 16 residues. V shed 2 bases, J shed 1 base, and the junction held 8 bases outside the gene matches.

This clonotype was recorded many times. The rearrangement uses TRBV7-2 and TRBJ2-5; 9 bases align to TRBD1. The CDR3 consists of 15 residues. Germline loops: CDR1 SGHTA, CDR2 FQGNSA. Trimming cost V 4 bases and J 4 bases; bases outside gene matches: 7. The CDR3, as DNA: TGTGCCAGCAGCTCACAGGGGGCCTCAGGAGAGACCCAGTACTTC. Amino acids: CASSSQGASGETQYF.

This clonotype was observed at least ten times. V is TRBV7-2 and J is TRBJ2-7; possibly TRBD1 or TRBD2 for D (5 bases each). V was cut by 0 bases and J by 8 bases, with 14 bases left in between. Germline lookup yields CDR1 SGHTA and CDR2 FQGNSA. This CDR3 has 14 residues. CDR3 residues: CASSLALGEGQQYF. The CDR3, as DNA: TGTGCCAGCAGCTTAGCGCTTGGCGAGGGGCAGCAGTACTTC. The full variable domain, its missing parts supplied by reference TRBV7-2 and TRBJ2-7, is GAGVSQSPSNKVTEKGKDVELRCDPISGHTALYWYRQSLGQGLEFLIYFQGNSAPDKSGLPSDRFSAERTGGSVSTLTIQRTQQEDSAVYLCASSLALGEGQQYFGPGTRLTVT.

The chain uses TRBV19 and TRBJ2-7; TRBD1 matches at 8 bases. CDR3 length equals 13 residues. The trim removed 3 bases at V and 6 bases at J, leaving 4 bases unmatched. The germline V gene has CDR1 LNHDA and CDR2 SQIVND (reference sequence). CDR3 DNA sequence: TGTGCCAGTAGTATGGGACAGGTCGGCGAGCAGTACTTC. Protein product: CASSMGQVGEQYF. The full variable domain, in which reference TRBV19 and TRBJ2-7 provide the parts outside the CDR3, is DGGITQSPKYLFRKEGQNVTLSCEQNLNHDAMYWYRQDPGQGLRLIYYSQIVNDFQKGDIAEGYSVSREKKESFPLTVTSAQKNPTAFYLCASSMGQVGEQYFGPGTRLTVT.

This clonotype has at least ten counts. V and J are TRBV5-1 and TRBJ2-5; 12 bases align to TRBD2. With V trimmed by 2 bases and J by 2 bases, 10 bases remained unmatched. In germline, CDR1 is SGHRS, CDR2 YFSETQ. The CDR3 has 18 residues. CDR3: CASSFGLAGPRLQETQYF. The CDR3 coding sequence is TGCGCCAGCAGCTTCGGACTAGCGGGACCCCGCCTACAAGAGACCCAGTACTTC.

The J gene is TRBJ2-2, the V gene TRBV10-3; possible D gene TRBD2, 5 bases. The CDR3 consists of 12 residues. V was shortened by 9 bases and J by 2 bases, with 7 bases between the two germline ends. Germline CDR1 reads ENHRY; CDR2 reads SYGVKD. DNA for the CDR3: TGTGCCATTGAGGGAAACACCGGGGAGCTGTTTTTT. It encodes CAIEGNTGELFF.

Ten or more counts support this clonotype. J is TRBJ1-1 and V is TRBV28, with no clear D. CDR1 is MDHEN and CDR2 is SYDVKM in the germline V gene. There are 11 residues in the CDR3. The ends were cut back, 8 bases at V and 4 bases at J, with 8 bases in the middle. The CDR3 sequence is CASRRSTEAFF. The CDR3 bases are TGTGCCAGCCGACGGTCCACTGAAGCTTTCTTT.

The table lists this clonotype with many counts. J is TRBJ1-1 and V is TRBV12-3 or TRBV12-4; perhaps TRBD1 as D (6 bases). V lost 6 bases and J 1 base, leaving 12 bases between the germline ends. The CDR3 loop spans 14 amino acids. CDR3 sequence reads: CASRSTGGNTEAFF. In DNA form, the CDR3 reads TGTGCCAGCAGATCGACAGGAGGGAACACTGAAGCTTTCTTT.

The sample holds many counts of this clonotype. The chain uses TRBV6-5 and TRBJ1-2; TRBD1 aligns across 7 bases. Unmatched junction bases numbered 7, after V lost 0 bases and J lost 3 bases. The germline gives CDR1 MNHEY, CDR2 SVGAGI. The CDR3 consists of 16 residues. The CDR3 nucleotides are TGTGCCAGCAGTTACTCGTTTTCCGGGACAGACTATGGCTACACCTTC. Its translation is CASSYSFSGTDYGYTF.

This clonotype has more than one count but fewer than ten. This chain connects TRBV6-1 to TRBJ2-7; 7 nucleotides agree with TRBD1. V was pared by 5 bases and J by 7 bases, with 8 bases of the junction left unmatched. The germline V gene encodes CDR1 MNHNS and CDR2 SASEGT. There are 13 residues in the CDR3. CDR3 in DNA: TGTGCCAGCAGTAAGGGGGCCTCGTGGGAGCAGTACTTC. This gives the protein CASSKGASWEQYF.

This clonotype was seen at least ten times. V usage is TRBV6-2 or TRBV6-3 and J usage is TRBJ2-7; TRBD1 aligns across 8 bases. The germline CDR1 and CDR2 sequences are MNHEY and SVGEGT. Trimming cost V 6 bases and J 6 bases; bases outside gene matches: 10. CDR3 length equals 14 residues. The CDR3 DNA follows: TGTGCCAGCAGCATCGGACAGGGTCTCGGCGAGCAGTACTTC. Protein product: CASSIGQGLGEQYF.

The sample holds many counts of this clonotype. As DNA, the CDR3 is TGTGCCAGCAGCGGAAGCAGTAGGAACACTGAAGCTTTCTTT. Protein: CASSGSSRNTEAFF. The J gene is TRBJ1-1, the V gene TRBV9; D is unresolved. The CDR3 is made up of 14 amino acids. Per germline, CDR1 SGDLS and CDR2 YYNGEE. V dropped 3 bases and J dropped 1 base, with 10 bases sitting between them.

This clonotype was seen at least ten times. This may be a read error, as it is one base from a much larger clone. This chain connects TRBV12-3 or TRBV12-4 to TRBJ1-1; tentatively, D is TRBD1 (6 bases). This CDR3 has 15 residues. The CDR3, as DNA: TGTGCCGGCAGTCGTTGGGGGGGCCTCACGCCTGAAGCTTTCTTT. The encoded protein is CAGSRWGGLTPEAFF.

The V and J genes are TRBV29-1 and TRBJ1-1; D might be TRBD1 (6 bases). V shed 7 bases and J shed 0 bases, with 12 bases lying between them. CDR1 and CDR2 from the germline V gene are SQVTM and ANQGSEA. This CDR3 has 13 residues. The DNA of the CDR3 is TGCAGCGGACAAGGACAGATGAACACTGAAGCTTTCTTT. This gives the protein CSGQGQMNTEAFF.

This chain links TRBV12-3 or TRBV12-4 with TRBJ2-7, with 13 positions matching TRBD2. With V trimmed by 5 bases and J by 9 bases, 7 bases remained unmatched. The CDR3 runs to 14 residues. CDR3 DNA sequence: TGTGCCAGCAGTACCGGGACTAGCGGGATGGCGCAGTACTTC. It is translated as CASSTGTSGMAQYF.

Many counts were recorded for this clonotype. The rearrangement joins TRBV29-1 to TRBJ1-1, with D perhaps matching TRBD1 (5 bases). Germline lookup yields CDR1 SQVTM and CDR2 ANQGSEA. This CDR3 spans 13 amino acids. V was shortened by 6 bases and J by 0 bases, with 11 bases between the two germline ends. The CDR3, as DNA: TGCAGCGTGGGGCAGTCTATGAACACTGAAGCTTTCTTT. Amino acid sequence: CSVGQSMNTEAFF.

This CDR3 reads CASSRANRGQETQYF. CDR3 in DNA: TGTGCCAGCAGCCGCGCGAACAGGGGCCAAGAGACCCAGTACTTC. The V gene is TRBV7-9, the J gene TRBJ2-5; 7 positions agree with TRBD1. The CDR3 length is 15 residues. Germline V gene data show CDR1 as SEHNR and CDR2 as FQNEAQ (reference sequence). V lost 5 bases and J lost 1; bases outside the gene matches: 7.

This clonotype was observed at least ten times. The rearrangement joins TRBV7-2 to TRBJ2-5, with 8 bases matching TRBD1. Unmatched junction bases numbered 15, after V lost 3 bases and J lost 3 bases. This CDR3 spans 18 amino acids. Germline CDR1 is SGHTA and CDR2 is FQGNSA. The CDR3 DNA sequence: TGTGCCAGCAGCTTTGGGGCCTCAGGGGGCGCTTCCGAAGAGACCCAGTACTTC. It translates to CASSFGASGGASEETQYF.

J is TRBJ2-7 and V is TRBV6-5; weak D call: TRBD2 (5 bases). This CDR3 contains 17 residues. Germline V gene sequence: CDR1 MNHEY, CDR2 SVGAGI. V was pared by 0 bases and J by 7 bases, with 22 bases between. In DNA, the CDR3 is TGTGCCAGCAGTTACTCGAACTGGGAGTTCTCGGCTCGGGAGCAGTACTTC. Encoded protein: CASSYSNWEFSAREQYF.

For the CDR3, the DNA is TGTGCCAGCAGCTTCTCCGGGACTAGCGGCTCCTACGAGCAGTACTTC. It translates to CASSFSGTSGSYEQYF. The chain combines TRBV11-2 with TRBJ2-7; 11 bases agree with TRBD2. The CDR3 length is 16 residues. J was trimmed by 0 bases and V by 3 bases; bases with no gene match: 4. Germline lookup yields CDR1 SGHAT and CDR2 FQNNGV.

A few counts support this clonotype. The rearrangement joins TRBV11-2 to TRBJ1-1; the D is unclear. The CDR3 length is 18 residues. Germline-derived CDR1 and CDR2 are SGHAT and FQNNGV. Trimming pared 1 base from V and 0 bases from J, leaving 18 bases between. This CDR3 reads CASSLGPTRQTLNTEAFF. The CDR3, as DNA: TGTGCCAGCAGCTTAGGACCGACCCGACAAACCTTGAACACTGAAGCTTTCTTT.

This clonotype was detected ten times or more. The gene calls are TRBV3-1 and TRBJ1-2; 8 bases fit TRBD1. CDR3 length: 12 amino acids. Trimming cost V 5 bases and J 14 bases; bases outside gene matches: 10. CDR1 is LGHDT, CDR2 YNNKEL, per germline (reference sequence). Written as DNA, the CDR3 is TGTGCCAGCAGCGCCTCCGACAGGGGTAGAACCTTC. This translates into CASSASDRGRTF.

This clonotype came up a few times. The chain links TRBV7-2 to TRBJ1-2; tentative D call: TRBD1 (6 bases). Trimming stripped 0 bases from V and 4 bases from J, with 18 bases between. CDR1 and CDR2 (germline): SGHTA, FQGNSA. CDR3 length: 17 amino acids. Written as DNA, the CDR3 is TGTGCCAGCAGCTTAGCGGCTTTGGGCGGACAGAGCTATGGCTACACCTTC. This gives the protein CASSLAALGGQSYGYTF.

This clonotype was detected many times. The V gene is TRBV6-1, the J gene TRBJ1-2, with D perhaps matching TRBD1 (5 bases). The germline V gene encodes CDR1 MNHNS and CDR2 SASEGT. This CDR3 is 14 amino acids long. Trimming took off 6 bases at V and 8 bases at J, with 19 bases between the two ends. The CDR3 nucleotides are TGTGCCAGCAGGGACGGCCCAGGGATGGGAGGCTACACCTTC. Amino acid sequence: CASRDGPGMGGYTF.

In its sample, this clonotype was seen many times. V is TRBV19 and J is TRBJ1-5; TRBD1 matches at 8 bases. V shed 10 bases and J 7 bases; nucleotides not matched to a gene: 6. Germline values: CDR1 LNHDA, CDR2 SQIVND (reference sequence). The CDR3 extends over 12 amino acids. The CDR3 coding sequence is TGTGCCACTGGACAGGGTCGGCAGCCCCAGCATTTT. This codes for CATGQGRQPQHF.